The source of this T cell receptor beta chain is a study of blood T cell repertoires in COVID-19 (dated by TCRdb to between 2020 and 2021). Concerning the study at large: Collaborator samples came from the United States, Italy and Spain and covered acute and convalescent phases of COVID-19. The repertoires were made available in a free public database intended to serve as a resource for research on the immune response to SARS-CoV-2. Where available, HLA class I and class II types were obtained from metadata supplied by the sample provider rather than from assay-based typing. The prospective study material was composed of cDNA or gDNA derived from T cells, B-cell-depleted T cells, or PBMCs. Samples came from the ongoing ImmuneRACE study (first 160 participants) plus 1,254 subjects from 6 global collaborators. Nearly every sample came with metadata listing a de-identified subject ID, COVID-19 status, age in years and sex. The dataset comprised deeply sampled blood TCRbeta repertoires from subjects exposed to, actively infected with, or recovered from COVID-19. The study at large found these results: How much clinical and demographic metadata was included differed by source and by participant, and the metadata was provided uncurated.

Collaborating institutions collected whole blood in K2EDTA tubes following their own protocols. Collaborator samples were shipped for TCRbeta analysis as frozen whole blood, isolated PBMCs, or DNA extracted from either sample type. On this clone itself: Its antigen is currently not known. Qualities for individual bases were not recorded, and no much larger clone is one base off.

There are 14 amino acids in the CDR3, from cysteine to phenylalanine inclusive. CDR3 DNA is the only sequence kept; it has 42 bases, read in frame from the first base. V gives up 6 bases and J gives up 1 base, and the segment between their germline ends measures 10 bases. The germline V gene yields ENHRY for CDR1 and SYGVKD for CDR2. The immunoSEQ Assay, a bias-controlled multiplex PCR, was used to amplify TCRbeta CDR3 regions from genomic DNA. In the authors' own workflow: Nucleated cell counts per sample were estimated from amplification of reference gene primers within the assay. To quantify the absolute abundance of each unique TCRbeta CDR3 rearrangement, sequence reads were collapsed and filtered. For each sample, productive Simpson clonality was calculated by taking the square root of Simpson's diversity index across productive rearrangements. Sourced from immuneACCESS, this table was stored by TCRdb with only in-frame sequences that have V and J called. A share of the clones is absent; for the studies checked, an unresolved V gene accounts for under half, and the remainder has no known explanation. From that table come the V and J calls and clone size; the DNA was used to work out D and trimming. Counted in this sample were about 270,000 clones; around four fifths of them appeared once. Clones ranked in the top ten supply less than 4.5% of the sample.

The origin of this receptor is a woman aged 50 to 65 with active or convalescent COVID-19. Here the chain combines TRBV10-3 and TRBJ1-5; the D segment could be TRBD1, given 6 matching bases. Source material: peripheral blood. The nucleotides read TGTGCCATCAGCAAGCAGGGGAGCAATCAGCCCCAGCATTTT. Translation gives CAISKQGSNQPQHF.